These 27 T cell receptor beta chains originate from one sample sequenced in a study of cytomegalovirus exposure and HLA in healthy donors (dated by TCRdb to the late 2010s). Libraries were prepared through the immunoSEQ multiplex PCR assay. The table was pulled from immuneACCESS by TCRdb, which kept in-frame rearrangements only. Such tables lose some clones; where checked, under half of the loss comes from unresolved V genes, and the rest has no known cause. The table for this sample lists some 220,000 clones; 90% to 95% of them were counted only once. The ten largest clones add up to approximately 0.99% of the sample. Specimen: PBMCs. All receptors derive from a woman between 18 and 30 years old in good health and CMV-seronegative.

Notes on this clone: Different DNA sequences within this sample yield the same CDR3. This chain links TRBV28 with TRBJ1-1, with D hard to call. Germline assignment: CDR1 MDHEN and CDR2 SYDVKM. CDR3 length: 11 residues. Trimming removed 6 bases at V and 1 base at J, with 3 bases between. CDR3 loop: CASSSNTEAFF. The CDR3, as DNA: TGTGCCAGCAGCTCGAACACTGAAGCTTTCTTT.

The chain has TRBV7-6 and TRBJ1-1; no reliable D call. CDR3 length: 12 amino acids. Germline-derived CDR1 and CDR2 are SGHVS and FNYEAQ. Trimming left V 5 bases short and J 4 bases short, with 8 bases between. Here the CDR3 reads CASSALGTEAFF. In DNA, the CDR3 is TGTGCCAGCAGCGCGCTCGGCACTGAAGCTTTCTTT.

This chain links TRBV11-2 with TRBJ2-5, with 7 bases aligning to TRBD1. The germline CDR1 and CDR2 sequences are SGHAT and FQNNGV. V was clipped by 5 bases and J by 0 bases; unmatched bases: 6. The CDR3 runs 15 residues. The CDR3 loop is CASSEQGQNQETQYF. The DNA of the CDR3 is TGTGCCAGCAGCGAACAGGGGCAGAACCAAGAGACCCAGTACTTC.

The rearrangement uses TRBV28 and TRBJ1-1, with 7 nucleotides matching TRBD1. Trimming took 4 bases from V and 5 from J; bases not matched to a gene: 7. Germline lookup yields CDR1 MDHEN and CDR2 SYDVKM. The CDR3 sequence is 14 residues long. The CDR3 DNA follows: TGTGCCAGCAGTTCGGACAGGAGGAGGACTGAAGCTTTCTTT. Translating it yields CASSSDRRRTEAFF.

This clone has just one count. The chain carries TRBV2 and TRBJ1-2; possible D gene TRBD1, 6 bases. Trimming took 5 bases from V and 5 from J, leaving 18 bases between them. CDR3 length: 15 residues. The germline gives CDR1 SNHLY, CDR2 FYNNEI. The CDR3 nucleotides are TGTGCCAGCAGTAAGGACAGCAGCTTAGGGTATGGCTACACCTTC. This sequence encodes CASSKDSSLGYGYTF. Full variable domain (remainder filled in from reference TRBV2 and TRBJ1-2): EPEVTQTPSHQVTQMGQEVILRCVPISNHLYFYWYRQILGQKVEFLVSFYNNEISEKSEIFDDQFSVERPDGSNFTLKIRSTKLEDSAMYFCASSKDSSLGYGYTFGSGTRLTVV.

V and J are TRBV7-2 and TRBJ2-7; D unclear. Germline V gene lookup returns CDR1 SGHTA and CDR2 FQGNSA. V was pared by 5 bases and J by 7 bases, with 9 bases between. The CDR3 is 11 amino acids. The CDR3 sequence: CASSKSQEQYF. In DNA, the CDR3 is TGTGCCAGCAGCAAAAGCCAAGAGCAGTACTTC. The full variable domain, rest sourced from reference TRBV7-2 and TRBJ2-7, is GAGVSQSPSNKVTEKGKDVELRCDPISGHTALYWYRQSLGQGLEFLIYFQGNSAPDKSGLPSDRFSAERTGGSVSTLTIQRTQQEDSAVYLCASSKSQEQYFGPGTRLTVT.

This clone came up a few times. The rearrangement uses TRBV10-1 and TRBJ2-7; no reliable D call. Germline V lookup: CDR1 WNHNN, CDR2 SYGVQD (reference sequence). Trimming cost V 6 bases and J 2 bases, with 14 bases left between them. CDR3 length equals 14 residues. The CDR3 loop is CASSNALNPYEQYF. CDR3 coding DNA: TGCGCCAGCAGCAATGCACTAAACCCCTACGAGCAGTACTTC.

CDR3 amino acids: CASSAIYNEQFF. Here the CDR3 DNA reads TGTGCCAGCAGTGCTATATACAATGAGCAGTTCTTC. The gene calls are TRBV6-1 and TRBJ2-1; the D is unclear. Germline V gene data show CDR1 as MNHNS and CDR2 as SASEGT. Trimming took 4 bases from V and 4 from J, leaving 5 bases between them. The length of the CDR3 is 12 residues.

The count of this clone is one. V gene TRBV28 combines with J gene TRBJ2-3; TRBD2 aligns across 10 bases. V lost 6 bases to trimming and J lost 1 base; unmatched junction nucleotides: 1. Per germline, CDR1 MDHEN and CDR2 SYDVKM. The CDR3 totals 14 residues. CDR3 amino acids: CASRLAGRTDTQYF. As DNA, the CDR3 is TGTGCCAGCAGACTAGCGGGACGCACAGATACGCAGTATTTT.

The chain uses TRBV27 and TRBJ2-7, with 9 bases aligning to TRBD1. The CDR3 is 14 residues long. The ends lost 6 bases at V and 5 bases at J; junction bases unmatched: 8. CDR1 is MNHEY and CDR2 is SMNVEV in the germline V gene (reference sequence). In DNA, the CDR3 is TGTGCCAGCAGGGAAACAGGGGGCTTCGACGAGCAGTACTTC. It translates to CASRETGGFDEQYF.

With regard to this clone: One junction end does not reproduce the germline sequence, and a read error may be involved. As DNA, the CDR3 is TGTGCCAGCAGCCTAGAAGGGGAGGCGAGCTCTGAAGCTTTCTTT. Translating gives CASSLEGEASSEAFF. The chain joins TRBV11-2 to TRBJ1-1; possible D gene TRBD1, 5 bases. CDR3 length equals 15 residues. Germline assignment: CDR1 SGHAT and CDR2 FQNNGV.

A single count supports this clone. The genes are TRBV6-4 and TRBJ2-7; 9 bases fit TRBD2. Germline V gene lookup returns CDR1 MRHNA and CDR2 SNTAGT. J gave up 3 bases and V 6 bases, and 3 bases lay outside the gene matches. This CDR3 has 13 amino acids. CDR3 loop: CASSGTSFYEQYF. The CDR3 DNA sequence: TGTGCCAGCAGCGGGACTAGCTTCTACGAGCAGTACTTC.

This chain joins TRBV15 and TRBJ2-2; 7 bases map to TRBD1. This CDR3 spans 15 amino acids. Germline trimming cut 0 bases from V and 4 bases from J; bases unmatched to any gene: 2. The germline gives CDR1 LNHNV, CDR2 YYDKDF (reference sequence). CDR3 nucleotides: TGTGCCACCAGCAGAGAAGCAGGGGGCACCGGGGAGCTGTTTTTT. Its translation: CATSREAGGTGELFF.

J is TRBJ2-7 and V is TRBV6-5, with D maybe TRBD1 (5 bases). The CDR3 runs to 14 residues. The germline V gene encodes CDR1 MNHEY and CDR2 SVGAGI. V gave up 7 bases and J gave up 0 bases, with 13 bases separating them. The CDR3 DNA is TGTGCCAGCATCCCCGGCGACAGCTCCTACGAGCAGTACTTC. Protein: CASIPGDSSYEQYF.

This CDR3 is CASSPTGQPNQPQHF. CDR3 coding DNA: TGTGCCAGCAGCCCCACGGGACAGCCCAATCAGCCCCAGCATTTT. The chain links TRBV6-5 to TRBJ1-5; 7 bases are a match to TRBD1. V was pared by 6 bases and J by 3 bases, with 8 bases of the junction left unmatched. There are 15 residues in the CDR3. The germline V gene encodes CDR1 MNHEY and CDR2 SVGAGI.

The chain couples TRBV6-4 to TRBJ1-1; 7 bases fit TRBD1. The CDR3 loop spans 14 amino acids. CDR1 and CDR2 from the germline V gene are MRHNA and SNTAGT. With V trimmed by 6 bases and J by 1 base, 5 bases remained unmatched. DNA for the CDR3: TGTGCCAGCAGGACACGGACAGGGAACACTGAAGCTTTCTTT. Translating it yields CASRTRTGNTEAFF.

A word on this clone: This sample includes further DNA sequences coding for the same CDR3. This chain's CDR3 is CASSLGQGAYEQYF. CDR3 coding DNA: TGTGCCAGCAGCTTAGGGCAGGGGGCCTACGAGCAGTACTTC. The rearrangement links TRBV11-2 to TRBJ2-7; 7 positions match TRBD1. The CDR3 totals 14 residues. Germline V gene lookup returns CDR1 SGHAT and CDR2 FQNNGV. After removal of 1 base from V and 2 bases from J, the junction contained 2 bases not matched to a gene.

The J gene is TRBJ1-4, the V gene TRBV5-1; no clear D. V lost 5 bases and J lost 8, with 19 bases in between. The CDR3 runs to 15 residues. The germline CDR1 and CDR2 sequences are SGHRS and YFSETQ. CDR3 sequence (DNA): TGCGCCAGCAGGCCAGACGGTAACAGAGGGGAAAAACTGTTTTTT. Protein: CASRPDGNRGEKLFF.

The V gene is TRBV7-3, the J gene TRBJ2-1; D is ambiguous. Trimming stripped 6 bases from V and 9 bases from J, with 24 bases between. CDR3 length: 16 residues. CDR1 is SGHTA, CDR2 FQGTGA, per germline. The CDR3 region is CASSSARSQGSAEQFF. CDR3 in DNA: TGTGCCAGCAGTTCCGCCCGATCGCAAGGAAGCGCTGAGCAGTTCTTC.

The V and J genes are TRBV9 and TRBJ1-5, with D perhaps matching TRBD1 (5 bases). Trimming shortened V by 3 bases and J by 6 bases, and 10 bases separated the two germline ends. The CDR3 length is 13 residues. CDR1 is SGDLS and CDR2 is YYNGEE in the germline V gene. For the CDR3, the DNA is TGTGCCAGCAGCGCAGGGCATTCTCAGCCCCAGCATTTT. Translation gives CASSAGHSQPQHF.

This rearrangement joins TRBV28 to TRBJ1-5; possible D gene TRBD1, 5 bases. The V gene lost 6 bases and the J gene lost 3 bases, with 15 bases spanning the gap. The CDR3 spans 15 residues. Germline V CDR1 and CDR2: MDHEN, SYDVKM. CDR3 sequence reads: CASRADRPHNQPQHF. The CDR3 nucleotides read TGTGCCAGCAGAGCTGACAGACCACACAATCAGCCCCAGCATTTT.

In DNA, the CDR3 is TGTGCCAGCAGCTTAGCGGAGAGACAGTTGAACGGGGAGCTGTTTTTT. Residues: CASSLAERQLNGELFF. The V call is TRBV7-2, the J call TRBJ2-2, with D possibly being TRBD1 (5 bases). Trimming removed 0 bases from V and 7 bases from J, with 15 bases in between. Germline assignment: CDR1 SGHTA and CDR2 FQGNSA. The CDR3 extends over 16 amino acids.

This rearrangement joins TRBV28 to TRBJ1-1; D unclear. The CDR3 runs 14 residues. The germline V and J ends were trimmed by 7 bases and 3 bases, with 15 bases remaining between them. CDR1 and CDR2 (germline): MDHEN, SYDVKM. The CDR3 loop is CASTIPNGDTEAFF. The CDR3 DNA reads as TGTGCCAGCACCATCCCGAACGGGGACACTGAAGCTTTCTTT.

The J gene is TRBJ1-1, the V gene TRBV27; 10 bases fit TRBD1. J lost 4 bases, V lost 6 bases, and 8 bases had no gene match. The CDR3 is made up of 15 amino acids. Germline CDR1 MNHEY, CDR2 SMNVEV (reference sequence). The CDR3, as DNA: TGTGCCAGCAGCTGGGGGACAGGGGTGTCCACTGAAGCTTTCTTT. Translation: CASSWGTGVSTEAFF.

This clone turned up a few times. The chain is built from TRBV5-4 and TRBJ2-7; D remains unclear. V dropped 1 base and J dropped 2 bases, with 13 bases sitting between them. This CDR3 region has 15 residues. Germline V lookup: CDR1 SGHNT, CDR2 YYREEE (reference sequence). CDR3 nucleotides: TGTGCCAGCAGCTTGTTGGCAGGCCCCACCTACGAGCAGTACTTC. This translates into CASSLLAGPTYEQYF.

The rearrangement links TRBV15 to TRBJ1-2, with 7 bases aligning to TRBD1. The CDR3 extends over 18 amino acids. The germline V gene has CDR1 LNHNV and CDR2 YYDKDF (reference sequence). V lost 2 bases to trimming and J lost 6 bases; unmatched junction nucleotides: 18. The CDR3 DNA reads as TGTGCCACCAGCAGAAGGTGGGGCTTTGACAGGGACGGGAATGGCTACACCTTC. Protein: CATSRRWGFDRDGNGYTF.

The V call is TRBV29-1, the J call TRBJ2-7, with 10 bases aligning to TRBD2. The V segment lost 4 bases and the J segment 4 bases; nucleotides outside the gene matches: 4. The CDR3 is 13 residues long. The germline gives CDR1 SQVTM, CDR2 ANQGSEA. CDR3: CSVGLAGVYEQYF. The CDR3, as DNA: TGCAGCGTTGGTCTAGCGGGAGTTTACGAGCAGTACTTC.